The next 28 T cell receptor beta chains were all read from a single sample in a study of blood T cell repertoires in COVID-19. Repertoires were generated with immunoSEQ multiplex PCR, while TCRdb's copy carries only in-frame clones and drops some. The data contain some 420,000 clones, around 87% of them singletons. Material: PBMCs or T cells enriched from blood (not recorded which). The receptors here all came from a man aged 25 to 40 who had recovered from COVID-19.

J is TRBJ2-7 and V is TRBV6-4; 9 positions agree with TRBD2. Germline assignment: CDR1 MRHNA and CDR2 SNTAGT. CDR3 size: 16 residues. V was clipped by 6 bases and J by 2 bases; unmatched bases: 11. CDR3 nucleotides: TGTGCCAGCAGATTTCTAGCGGGACAGCATACCTACGAGCAGTACTTC. Translating gives CASRFLAGQHTYEQYF.

V gene TRBV24-1 combines with J gene TRBJ1-1; the D is unclear. This CDR3 region has 13 residues. Germline values: CDR1 KGHDR, CDR2 SFDVKD. V was trimmed by 3 bases and J by 3 bases, leaving 7 bases between them. CDR3 coding DNA: TGTGCCACCAGTGATGGGCGAGACACTGAAGCTTTCTTT. This encodes CATSDGRDTEAFF.

J is TRBJ1-1 and V is TRBV29-1, with 8 bases aligning to TRBD1. The germline V gene has CDR1 SQVTM and CDR2 ANQGSEA. The CDR3 has 13 amino acids. With V trimmed by 5 bases and J by 1 base, 3 bases remained unmatched. Here the CDR3 DNA reads TGCAGCGTTACAGGGGGGTCGAACACTGAAGCTTTCTTT. Its protein is CSVTGGSNTEAFF.

The chain couples TRBV10-3 to TRBJ2-2, with 8 bases that match TRBD2. V shed 5 bases and J 1 base; nucleotides not matched to a gene: 0. This CDR3 contains 14 residues. The germline gives CDR1 ENHRY, CDR2 SYGVKD. The CDR3 region has the DNA TGTGCCATCAGTACTAGCGGGAACACCGGGGAGCTGTTTTTT. This sequence encodes CAISTSGNTGELFF.

The chain joins TRBV3-1 (or the pseudogene TRBV3-2) to TRBJ2-7; possible D gene TRBD2, 5 bases. Germline CDR1 is LGHDT and CDR2 is YNNKEL (reference sequence). The germline V and J ends were trimmed by 2 bases and 2 bases, with 7 bases remaining between them. The CDR3 length is 13 residues. Here the CDR3 reads CASSQRGPYEQYF. CDR3 in DNA: TGTGCCAGCAGCCAACGCGGGCCCTACGAGCAGTACTTC.

DNA of the CDR3: TGTGCCAGAAGCGTCTGGCTCGGCTCCAGGGATCAGCCCCAGCATTTT. Translated, it gives CARSVWLGSRDQPQHF. The chain joins TRBV5-3 to TRBJ1-5; the D gene is possibly TRBD1 (5 bases). TRBV5-3 is an ORF, with its function uncertain. The CDR3 is made up of 16 amino acids. V was shortened by 4 bases and J by 5 bases, with 19 bases between the two germline ends.

This chain links TRBV5-1 with TRBJ1-3; possibly TRBD1 for D (6 bases). Germline V gene lookup returns CDR1 SGHRS and CDR2 YFSETQ. The V and J ends lost 0 bases and 0 bases respectively, with 19 bases between them. The CDR3 runs 19 residues. CDR3: CASSLGYLTGQSSGNTIYF. The DNA for the CDR3 is TGCGCCAGCAGCTTGGGGTACCTTACTGGACAGAGCTCTGGAAACACCATATATTTT. Filled out from reference TRBV5-1 and TRBJ1-3, the complete variable domain reads KAGVTQTPRYLIKTRGQQVTLSCSPISGHRSVSWYQQTPGQGLQFLFEYFSETQRNKGNFPGRFSGRQFSNSRSEMNVSTLELGDSALYLCASSLGYLTGQSSGNTIYFGEGSWLTVV.

V gene TRBV21-1 combines with J gene TRBJ1-6. TRBV21-1 is noted as a pseudogene. CDR3 length: 17 residues. Written as DNA, the CDR3 is TGTGCCAGCAGCAAAGCGCTCCGAGGGTTAGGTAATTCACCCCTCCACTTT. This gives the protein CASSKALRGLGNSPLHF.

V gene TRBV29-1 combines with J gene TRBJ2-3; TRBD1 matches 9 bases. The germline CDR1 and CDR2 sequences are SQVTM and ANQGSEA. The CDR3 covers 17 residues. The V segment lost 6 bases and the J segment 2 bases; nucleotides outside the gene matches: 15. This chain's CDR3 is CSVPGTGSSPATDTQYF. The CDR3 DNA follows: TGCAGCGTACCCGGGACAGGGTCCTCCCCCGCCACAGATACGCAGTATTTT.

The V and J genes are TRBV18 and TRBJ2-7; 7 bases are shared with TRBD2. J gave up 4 bases and V 2 bases, and 5 bases lay outside the gene matches. The germline V gene has CDR1 KGHSH and CDR2 LQKENI. CDR3 length equals 14 residues. The CDR3 sequence: CASSPNGGSYEQYF. CDR3 DNA: TGTGCCAGCTCACCAAATGGCGGGAGTTACGAGCAGTACTTC.

This chain connects TRBV18 to TRBJ1-5; D is uncertain. The CDR3 is 15 amino acids. V lost 6 bases, J lost 5 bases, and 17 bases lay in between. Looked up from germline, CDR1 is KGHSH and CDR2 is LQKENI. The CDR3 nucleotides read TGTGCCAGCTCCCTCTCAACGGGGTCTGATCAGCCCCAGCATTTT. Residues: CASSLSTGSDQPQHF.

The V gene is TRBV19, the J gene TRBJ2-5; 8 bases agree with TRBD1. The CDR3 has 15 amino acids. CDR1 and CDR2 from the germline V gene are LNHDA and SQIVND (reference sequence). J lost 2 bases, V lost 6 bases, and 8 bases had no gene match. The CDR3 DNA sequence: TGTGCCAGTAGACCGGCCAGGGGGCGGCAAGAGACCCAGTACTTC. This translates into CASRPARGRQETQYF.

The rearrangement joins TRBV29-1 to TRBJ2-1; TRBD2 agrees at 9 bases. The V gene's germline CDR1 is SQVTM and CDR2 ANQGSEA. The CDR3 totals 15 residues. Trimming took 7 bases from V and 2 from J; bases not matched to a gene: 9. The CDR3 spells CSALLPSGAYNEQFF. The CDR3 DNA follows: TGCAGCGCCCTTCTCCCTAGCGGGGCCTACAATGAGCAGTTCTTC.

The chain combines TRBV6-2 or TRBV6-3 with TRBJ2-7, with 10 bases aligning to TRBD2. V lost 2 bases and J lost 2; bases outside the gene matches: 9. The CDR3 has 17 amino acids. Germline lookup yields CDR1 MNHEY and CDR2 SVGEGT. In nucleotides, the CDR3 is TGTGCCAGCAGTTACCCCTCTAGCGGGAGTGGGCCCTACGAGCAGTACTTC. Translating it yields CASSYPSSGSGPYEQYF.

The chain has TRBV21-1 and TRBJ1-5; the D call in the table, TRBD1, was not verified against the DNA. TRBV21-1 is an annotated pseudogene. The CDR3 totals 15 residues. The CDR3 DNA is TGTGCCAGCGTCCGGGACACCGAGGGTAGTCAGCCCCAGCATTTT. Protein product: CASVRDTEGSQPQHF.

This chain uses TRBV11-2 with TRBJ2-1; the D gene is possibly TRBD1 (5 bases). CDR1 is SGHAT, CDR2 FQNNGV, per germline. V gave up 1 base and J gave up 2 bases, with 15 bases separating them. CDR3 length: 17 amino acids. The DNA for the CDR3 is TGTGCCAGCAGCTTAGGATCAGGTCAGGGCCCCTACAATGAGCAGTTCTTC. It is translated as CASSLGSGQGPYNEQFF.

The chain joins TRBV7-9 to TRBJ2-5, with D possibly matching TRBD2 (6 bases). The germline V and J ends were trimmed by 1 base and 5 bases, with 14 bases remaining between them. Germline V CDR1 and CDR2: SEHNR, FQNEAQ (reference sequence). The CDR3 contains 15 residues. CDR3 residues: CASSLVGTQSETQYF. CDR3 DNA: TGTGCCAGCAGCTTAGTGGGGACTCAATCGGAGACCCAGTACTTC.

The rearrangement joins TRBV9 to TRBJ2-2; 12 bases match TRBD2. From germline, CDR1 is SGDLS and CDR2 YYNGEE. The CDR3 spans 16 residues. V was pared by 6 bases and J by 6 bases, with 9 bases of the junction left unmatched. The CDR3 loop reads CASKTSGSYDSGELFF. The DNA for the CDR3 is TGTGCCAGCAAGACTAGCGGGAGTTATGATTCCGGGGAGCTGTTTTTT.

CDR3 sequence reads: CASSYQPTGGIEAFF. The CDR3, as DNA: TGTGCCAGCAGTTACCAACCTACAGGGGGAATTGAAGCTTTCTTT. The chain employs TRBV6-5 and TRBJ1-1, with 8 bases identical to TRBD1. Per the germline V gene, CDR1 is MNHEY and CDR2 is SVGAGI. The trim removed 2 bases at V and 7 bases at J, leaving 9 bases unmatched. The CDR3 runs to 15 residues.

This rearrangement joins TRBV3-1 (or the pseudogene TRBV3-2) to TRBJ1-1, with D hard to call. The germline gives CDR1 LGHDT, CDR2 YNNKEL (reference sequence). The V gene lost 1 base and the J gene lost 1 base, with 4 bases spanning the gap. The CDR3 is 13 amino acids. The CDR3 loop is CASSQVGNTEAFF. In DNA form, the CDR3 reads TGTGCCAGCAGCCAAGTCGGGAACACTGAAGCTTTCTTT.

The chain carries TRBV6-5 and TRBJ2-1; D call uncertain. The CDR3 spans 16 residues. Trimming shortened V by 0 bases and J by 6 bases, and 15 bases separated the two germline ends. Germline CDR1 reads MNHEY; CDR2 reads SVGAGI. The CDR3 region has the DNA TGTGCCAGCAGTTACTCGATAATGTTGGGCCCCAATGAGCAGTTCTTC. Its protein product is CASSYSIMLGPNEQFF.

V is TRBV4-1 and J is TRBJ2-7, with D perhaps matching TRBD2 (6 bases). CDR1 and CDR2 from the germline V gene are MGHRA and YSYEKL. This CDR3 contains 15 residues. The ends were cut back, 2 bases at V and 0 bases at J, with 11 bases in the middle. CDR3 region: CASSQLPGSSYEQYF. The CDR3 DNA is TGCGCCAGCAGCCAATTACCCGGGAGCTCCTACGAGCAGTACTTC.

The V and J genes are TRBV18 and TRBJ2-2; a weak D match, TRBD1 (6 bases). Between the trimmed V and J ends, which lost 3 bases and 8 bases, there was a span of 13 bases. Looked up from germline, CDR1 is KGHSH and CDR2 is LQKENI. CDR3 size: 14 residues. CDR3 DNA sequence: TGTGCCAGCTCACCTGACAGGCCTGGAGGGGAGCTGTTTTTT. It translates to CASSPDRPGGELFF.

The chain links TRBV9 to TRBJ1-6; the match to TRBD1 covers 8 bases. Germline CDR1 SGDLS, CDR2 YYNGEE. The CDR3 is 16 amino acids. Trimming removed 4 bases from V and 3 bases from J; junction bases left unmatched: 6. CDR3 amino acids: CASSPRTGSYNSPLHF. The CDR3 DNA sequence: TGTGCCAGCAGCCCCAGGACAGGGAGCTATAATTCACCCCTCCACTTT.

The J gene is TRBJ2-3, the V gene TRBV18; unclear D gene. Germline CDR1 and CDR2: KGHSH and LQKENI. V was trimmed by 0 bases and J by 6 bases, leaving 16 bases between them. The CDR3 spans 16 residues. This CDR3 reads CASSPPVRHTVDTQYF. The CDR3 nucleotides are TGTGCCAGCTCACCACCGGTGAGACACACGGTGGATACGCAGTATTTT.

The rearrangement joins TRBV18 to TRBJ2-1; the match to TRBD1 covers 7 bases. V trimming: 8 bases; J trimming: 2 bases; junction bases outside the gene matches: 9. In germline, CDR1 is KGHSH, CDR2 LQKENI. The CDR3 consists of 15 residues. In DNA form, the CDR3 reads TGTGCCAGCGCATGGGAAGGGGGCCCCTACAATGAGCAGTTCTTC. Translated: CASAWEGGPYNEQFF.

CDR3 amino acids: CATSNPDRSDGYTF. The DNA of the CDR3 is TGTGCCACCAGCAACCCGGACAGGTCCGACGGCTACACCTTC. This sequence joins TRBV15 and TRBJ1-2, with 7 bases that match TRBD1. The CDR3 is 14 amino acids. Germline assignment: CDR1 LNHNV and CDR2 YYDKDF (reference sequence). J gave up 8 bases and V 4 bases, and 10 bases lay outside the gene matches. The whole variable domain, filled in from reference TRBV15 and TRBJ1-2, reads DAMVIQNPRYQVTQFGKPVTLSCSQTLNHNVMYWYQQKSSQAPKLLFHYYDKDFNNEADTPDNFQSRRPNTSFCFLDIRSPGLGDTAMYLCATSNPDRSDGYTFGSGTRLTVV.

The V gene is TRBV9, the J gene TRBJ2-7, with D maybe TRBD1 (6 bases). V dropped 4 bases and J dropped 3 bases, with 23 bases sitting between them. Germline V CDR1 and CDR2: SGDLS, YYNGEE. The CDR3 runs to 17 residues. CDR3 sequence reads: CASSPSTGNLLLYEQYF. Written as DNA, the CDR3 is TGTGCCAGCAGCCCATCTACAGGGAACCTCCTCCTCTACGAGCAGTACTTC.